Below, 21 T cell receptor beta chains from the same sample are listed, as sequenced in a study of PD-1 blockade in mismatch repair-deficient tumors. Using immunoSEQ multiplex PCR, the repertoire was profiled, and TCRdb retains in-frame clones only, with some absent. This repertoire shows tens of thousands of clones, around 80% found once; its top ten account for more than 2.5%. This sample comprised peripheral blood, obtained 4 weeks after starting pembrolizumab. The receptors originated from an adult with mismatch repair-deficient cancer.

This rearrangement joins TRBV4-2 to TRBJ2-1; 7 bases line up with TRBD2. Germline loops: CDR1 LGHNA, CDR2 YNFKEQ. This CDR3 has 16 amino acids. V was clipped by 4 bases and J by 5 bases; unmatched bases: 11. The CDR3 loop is CASSPRIKRDDNEQFF. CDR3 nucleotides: TGTGCCAGCAGCCCCCGGATAAAGCGGGACGACAATGAGCAGTTCTTC.

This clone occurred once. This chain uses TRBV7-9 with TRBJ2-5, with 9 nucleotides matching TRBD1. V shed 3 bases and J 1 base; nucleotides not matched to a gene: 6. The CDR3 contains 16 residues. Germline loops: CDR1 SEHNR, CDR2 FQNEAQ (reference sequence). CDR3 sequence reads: CASSFTGGLTQETQYF. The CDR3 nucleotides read TGTGCCAGCAGCTTTACAGGGGGCCTGACCCAAGAGACCCAGTACTTC.

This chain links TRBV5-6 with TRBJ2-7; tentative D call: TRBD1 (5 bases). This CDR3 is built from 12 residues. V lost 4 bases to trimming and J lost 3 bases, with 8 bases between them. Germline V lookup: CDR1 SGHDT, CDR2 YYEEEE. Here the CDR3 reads CASSLTDYEQYF. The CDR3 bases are TGTGCCAGCAGCCTGACAGACTACGAGCAGTACTTC. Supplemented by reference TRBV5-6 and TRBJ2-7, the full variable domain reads DAGVTQSPTHLIKTRGQQVTLRCSPKSGHDTVSWYQQALGQGPQFIFQYYEEEERQRGNFPDRFSGHQFPNYSSELNVNALLLGDSALYLCASSLTDYEQYFGPGTRLTVT.

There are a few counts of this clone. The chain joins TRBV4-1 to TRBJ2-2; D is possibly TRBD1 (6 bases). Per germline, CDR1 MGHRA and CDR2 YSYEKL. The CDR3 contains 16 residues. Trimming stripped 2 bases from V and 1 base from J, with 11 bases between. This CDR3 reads CASSQFTGRNTGELFF. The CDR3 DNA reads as TGCGCCAGCAGCCAATTTACAGGGCGGAACACCGGGGAGCTGTTTTTT.

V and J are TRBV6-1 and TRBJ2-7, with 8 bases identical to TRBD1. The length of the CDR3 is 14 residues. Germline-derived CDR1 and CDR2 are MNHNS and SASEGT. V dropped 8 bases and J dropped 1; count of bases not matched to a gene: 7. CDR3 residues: CASLDRGSSYEQYF. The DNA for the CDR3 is TGTGCCAGCCTCGACAGGGGTTCTTCCTACGAGCAGTACTTC.

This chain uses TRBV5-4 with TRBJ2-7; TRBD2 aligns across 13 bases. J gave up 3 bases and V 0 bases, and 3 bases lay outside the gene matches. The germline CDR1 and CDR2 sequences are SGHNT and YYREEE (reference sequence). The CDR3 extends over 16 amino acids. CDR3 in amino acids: CASSLGGTSGIYEQYF. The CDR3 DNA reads TGTGCCAGCAGCTTGGGAGGGACTAGCGGGATCTACGAGCAGTACTTC.

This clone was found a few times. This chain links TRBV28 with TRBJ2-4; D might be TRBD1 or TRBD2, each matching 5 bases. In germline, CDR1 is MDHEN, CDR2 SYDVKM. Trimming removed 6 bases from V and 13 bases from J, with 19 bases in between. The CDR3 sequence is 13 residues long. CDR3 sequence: CASRSEGSPGQYF. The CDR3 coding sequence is TGTGCCAGCAGATCCGAGGGGTCTCCGGGACAGTACTTC.

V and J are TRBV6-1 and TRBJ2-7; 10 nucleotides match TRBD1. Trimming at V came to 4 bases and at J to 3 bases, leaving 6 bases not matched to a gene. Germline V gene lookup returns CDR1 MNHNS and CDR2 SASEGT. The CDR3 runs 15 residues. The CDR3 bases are TGTGCCAGCAGTGCCCGGGACAGGGGAGGCTACGAGCAGTACTTC. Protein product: CASSARDRGGYEQYF.

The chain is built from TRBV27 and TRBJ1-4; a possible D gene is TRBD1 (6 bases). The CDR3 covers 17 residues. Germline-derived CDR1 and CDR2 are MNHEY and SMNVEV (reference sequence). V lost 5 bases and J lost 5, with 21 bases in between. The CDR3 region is CASSLRFRTAPNEKLFF. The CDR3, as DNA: TGTGCCAGCAGTCTCCGATTCCGGACAGCACCCAATGAAAAACTGTTTTTT.

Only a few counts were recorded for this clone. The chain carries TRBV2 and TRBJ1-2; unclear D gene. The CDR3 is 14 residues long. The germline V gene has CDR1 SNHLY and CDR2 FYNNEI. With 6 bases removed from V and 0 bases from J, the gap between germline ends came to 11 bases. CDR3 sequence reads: CASRDDGSNYGYTF. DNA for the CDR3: TGTGCCAGCAGGGACGACGGATCTAACTATGGCTACACCTTC. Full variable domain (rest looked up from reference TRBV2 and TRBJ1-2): EPEVTQTPSHQVTQMGQEVILRCVPISNHLYFYWYRQILGQKVEFLVSFYNNEISEKSEIFDDQFSVERPDGSNFTLKIRSTKLEDSAMYFCASRDDGSNYGYTFGSGTRLTVV.

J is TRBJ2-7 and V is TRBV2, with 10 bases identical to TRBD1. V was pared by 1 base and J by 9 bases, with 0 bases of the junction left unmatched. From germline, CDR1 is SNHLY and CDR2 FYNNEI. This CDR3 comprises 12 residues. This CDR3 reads CASSEGTGGQYF. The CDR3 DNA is TGTGCCAGCAGTGAAGGGACAGGGGGGCAGTACTTC.

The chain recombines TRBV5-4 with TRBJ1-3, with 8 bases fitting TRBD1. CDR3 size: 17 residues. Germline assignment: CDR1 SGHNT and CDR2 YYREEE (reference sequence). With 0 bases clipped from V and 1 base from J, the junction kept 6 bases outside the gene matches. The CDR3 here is CASSLVFQGASGNTIYF. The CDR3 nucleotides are TGTGCCAGCAGCTTGGTCTTCCAGGGGGCTTCTGGAAACACCATATATTTT.

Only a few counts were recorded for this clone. CDR3 nucleotides: TGTGCCAGCAGTGACACTAGGGTTGGTGGCTACACCTTC. The encoded protein is CASSDTRVGGYTF. The V call is TRBV6-4, the J call TRBJ1-2; D ambiguous. Trimming removed 2 bases at V and 7 bases at J, with 11 bases between. Germline CDR1 reads MRHNA; CDR2 reads SNTAGT. CDR3 length equals 13 residues.

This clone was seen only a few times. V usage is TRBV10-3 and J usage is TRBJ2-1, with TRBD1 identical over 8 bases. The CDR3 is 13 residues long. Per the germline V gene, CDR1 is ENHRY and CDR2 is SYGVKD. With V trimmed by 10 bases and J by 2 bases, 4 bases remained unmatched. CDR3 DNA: TGTGCCAGACCCAGGGGGCCCTACAATGAGCAGTTCTTC. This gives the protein CARPRGPYNEQFF.

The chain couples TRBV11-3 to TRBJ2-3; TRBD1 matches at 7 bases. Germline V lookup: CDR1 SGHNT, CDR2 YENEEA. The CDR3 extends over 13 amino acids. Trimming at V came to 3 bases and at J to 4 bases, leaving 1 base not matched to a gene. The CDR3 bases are TGTGCCAGCAGCTTCCAGGGGGCAGATACGCAGTATTTT. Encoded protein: CASSFQGADTQYF.

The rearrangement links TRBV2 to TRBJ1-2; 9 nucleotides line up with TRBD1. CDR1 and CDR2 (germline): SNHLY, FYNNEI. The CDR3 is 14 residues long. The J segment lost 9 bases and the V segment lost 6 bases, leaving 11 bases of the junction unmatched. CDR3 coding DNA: TGTGCCAGCAGGTACAACCGGGACAGGGAACGCTACACCTTC. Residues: CASRYNRDRERYTF.

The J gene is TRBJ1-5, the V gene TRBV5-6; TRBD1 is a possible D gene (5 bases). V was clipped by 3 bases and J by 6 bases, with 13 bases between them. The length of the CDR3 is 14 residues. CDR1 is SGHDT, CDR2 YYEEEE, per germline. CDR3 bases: TGTGCCAGCAGCTGGGGTCGGGACGGTCAGCCCCAGCATTTT. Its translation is CASSWGRDGQPQHF.

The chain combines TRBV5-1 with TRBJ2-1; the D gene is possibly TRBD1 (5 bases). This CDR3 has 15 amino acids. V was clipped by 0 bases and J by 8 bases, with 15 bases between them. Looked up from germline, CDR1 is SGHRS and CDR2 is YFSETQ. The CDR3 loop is CASSLAQGTLDEQFF. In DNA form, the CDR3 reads TGCGCCAGCAGCTTGGCTCAGGGTACTCTGGATGAGCAGTTCTTC.

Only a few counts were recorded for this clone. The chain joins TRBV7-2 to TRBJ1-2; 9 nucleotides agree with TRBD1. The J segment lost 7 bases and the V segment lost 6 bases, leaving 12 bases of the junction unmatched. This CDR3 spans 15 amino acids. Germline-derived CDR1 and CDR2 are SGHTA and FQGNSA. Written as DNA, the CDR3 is TGTGCCAGCAGACGCCGACAGGGGGGTCAGAGTGGCTACACCTTC. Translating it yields CASRRRQGGQSGYTF.

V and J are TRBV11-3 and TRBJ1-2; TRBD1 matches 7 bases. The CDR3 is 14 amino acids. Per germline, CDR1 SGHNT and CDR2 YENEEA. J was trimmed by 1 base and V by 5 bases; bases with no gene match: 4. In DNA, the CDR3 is TGTGCCAGCAGCCCAGGGGGAATTAACTATGGCTACACCTTC. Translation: CASSPGGINYGYTF. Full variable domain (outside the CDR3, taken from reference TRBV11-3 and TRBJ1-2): EAGVVQSPRYKIIEKKQPVAFWCNPISGHNTLYWYLQNLGQGPELLIRYENEEAVDDSQLPKDRFSAERLKGVDSTLKIQPAELGDSAVYLCASSPGGINYGYTFGSGTRLTVV.

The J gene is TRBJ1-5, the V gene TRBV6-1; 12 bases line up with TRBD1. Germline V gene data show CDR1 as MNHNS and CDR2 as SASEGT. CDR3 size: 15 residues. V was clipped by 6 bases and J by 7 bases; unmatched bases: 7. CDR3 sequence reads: CASRASGTGGQPQHF. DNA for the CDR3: TGTGCCAGCAGGGCCTCCGGGACAGGGGGCCAGCCCCAGCATTTT.